This T cell receptor (beta chain) was profiled in a study of blood T cells in healthy people across ages. General observations from the study: Estimates drawn from one million T cells were deemed to understate diversity.

The total RNA that was extracted per sample amounted to at least 6 micrograms. In its sample, this clonotype was seen a few times. Its antigen is unidentified. Through a sample-barcoded 5' primer and a J-beta primer mix, a second PCR was run for about 6 to 11 cycles. A tag from a template-switch adaptor with 12 random nucleotides marked each cDNA molecule. TCRdb re-analysed the 5' RACE reads in MiXCR, keeping a single row per CDR3 protein. The sample carries 550,000 to 750,000 distinct CDR3 sequences, around 21% recorded once. The CDR3 contains 17 residues. V was clipped by 2 bases and J by 0 bases, with 14 bases between them. Germline V CDR1 and CDR2: SGHTA, FQGNSA.

The J gene is TRBJ1-3, the V gene TRBV7-2, with a weak D call TRBD1 (6 bases). Sequences were obtained from blood. The origin of this receptor is a man in his 70s in good health. The CDR3 bases are TGTGCCAGCAGCTTATCGGGGGGCACCCGCTCTGGAAACACCATATATTTT. Protein product: CASSLSGGTRSGNTIYF.